Listed here is a single T cell receptor (beta chain). Its antigen is as yet unknown. The data belong to a study of OX40 agonist ivuxolimab in advanced cancers. The wider study: Patients undergoing dose escalation presented with hepatocellular carcinoma, melanoma, renal cell or head and neck cancer.

Points from the study as a whole: At 0.1 to 3.0 mg/kg and by week 6, clonal expansion occurred in CD4+ and CD8+ blood T cells.

Germline CDR1 is MDHEN and CDR2 is SYDVKM. CDR3 length: 12 amino acids. Trimming pared 6 bases from V and 1 base from J, leaving 6 bases between. Sequencing used immunoSEQ multiplex PCR; TCRdb keeps in-frame clones, though not all of them. The sample holds about 73,000 clones, 80% to 95% seen once. The receptor was derived from an adult with an advanced solid tumor such as melanoma, head and neck, liver or kidney cancer. The chain carries TRBV28 and TRBJ1-1, with no clear D. Sequencing was performed on CD4+ or CD8+ T cells sorted from blood, taken in a trial of the OX40 agonist ivuxolimab. Here the CDR3 reads CASSLRNTEAFF. The CDR3 DNA reads TGTGCCAGCAGCCTAAGGAACACTGAAGCTTTCTTT.